This paragraph covers one TCR beta chain sequence. This receptor's antigen is unknown. No base quality information exists; no much larger clone differs at one position. The CDR3 holds 18 amino acids from the cysteine to the phenylalanine. The DNA shown is the 54-base CDR3, in frame from base 1. After removal of 0 bases from V and 5 bases from J, the junction retains 6 bases not matched to a gene. According to the germline V gene, CDR1 reads ENHRY and CDR2 reads SYGVKD. These data are taken from a study of control samples from healthy donors and cancer patients (TCRdb year 2020). The protocol used for the library was the immunoSEQ multiplex PCR assay. Here the immuneACCESS table is served through TCRdb, limited to in-frame sequences with V and J called. Missing clones are a known gap in these copies; in checked studies unresolved V genes cover under half, and the rest lacks a known reason. This sample has approximately 120,000 clones in its table, and roughly 90% of those were observed once. The leading ten clones occupy around 2% of the sample.

The sequenced material came from blood. The receptor chain draws on TRBV10-3 and TRBJ2-2, with 13 junctional bases fitting TRBD2. The origin of this receptor is a man between 18 and 29 years old in good health. This receptor carries the CDR3 CAISESRGLAGPTGELFF. In nucleotide form, the sequence is TGTGCCATCAGTGAGTCTAGGGGACTAGCGGGACCGACCGGGGAGCTGTTTTTT.